These 31 T cell receptor beta chains share one sample of origin, sequenced in a study of control samples from healthy donors and cancer patients. Sequencing used immunoSEQ multiplex PCR; TCRdb keeps in-frame clones, though not all of them. The sample shows 95,000 to 120,000 clones, around 80% of them seen only once. The sequenced sample was blood. These TCRs come from a man aged 18 to 29 in good health.

This clone was recorded a few times. The chain employs TRBV27 and TRBJ2-3; no definite D call. Germline V gene lookup returns CDR1 MNHEY and CDR2 SMNVEV (reference sequence). CDR3 length: 15 amino acids. Deletions cut 1 base from V and 2 bases from J, with 10 bases between. The CDR3 protein is CASSLFWQATDTQYF. Here the CDR3 DNA reads TGTGCCAGCAGTTTATTCTGGCAGGCCACAGATACGCAGTATTTT.

The chain joins TRBV7-2 to TRBJ2-2; D remains ambiguous. V lost 6 bases, J lost 1 base, and 9 bases lay in between. The germline gives CDR1 SGHTA, CDR2 FQGNSA. This CDR3 comprises 14 residues. CDR3 sequence (DNA): TGTGCCAGCAGGAAGGACCGGAACACCGGGGAGCTGTTTTTT. Translated, it gives CASRKDRNTGELFF.

This clone occurred once. This rearrangement joins TRBV28 to TRBJ2-2; 9 positions match TRBD2. The CDR3 runs to 15 residues. Per the germline V gene, CDR1 is MDHEN and CDR2 is SYDVKM. The V segment lost 3 bases and the J segment 5 bases; nucleotides outside the gene matches: 4. The CDR3 DNA is TGTGCCAGCAGTTTGGAGCGGGGGGAGACCGGGGAGCTGTTTTTT. Its translation is CASSLERGETGELFF.

The chain combines TRBV6-6 with TRBJ1-6, with D maybe TRBD1 (6 bases). Trimming took 6 bases from V and 10 from J, leaving 22 bases between them. The CDR3 contains 16 residues. Germline V lookup: CDR1 MNHNY, CDR2 SVGAGI (reference sequence). The CDR3 spells CASRFRDGGPESPLHF. The CDR3 DNA sequence: TGTGCCAGCAGGTTCCGGGACGGGGGGCCAGAGTCACCCCTCCACTTT.

The chain uses TRBV7-2 and TRBJ1-3, with D possibly TRBD1 on 6 matching bases. The germline CDR1 and CDR2 sequences are SGHTA and FQGNSA. This CDR3 spans 16 amino acids. The ends were cut back, 2 bases at V and 1 base at J, with 12 bases in the middle. The chain's CDR3 is CASSLNDRKSGNTIYF. The CDR3 DNA sequence: TGTGCCAGCAGCTTAAATGACAGGAAATCTGGAAACACCATATATTTT. Combining the CDR3 with reference TRBV7-2 and TRBJ1-3 gives the whole variable domain GAGVSQSPSNKVTEKGKDVELRCDPISGHTALYWYRQSLGQGLEFLIYFQGNSAPDKSGLPSDRFSAERTGGSVSTLTIQRTQQEDSAVYLCASSLNDRKSGNTIYFGEGSWLTVV.

The chain joins TRBV7-2 to TRBJ1-6; no firm D call. Germline assignment: CDR1 SGHTA and CDR2 FQGNSA. The CDR3 spans 15 residues. V was trimmed by 5 bases and J by 3 bases, leaving 11 bases between them. The CDR3 region is CASSLRQLYNSPLHF. Here the CDR3 DNA reads TGTGCCAGCAGCCTCAGACAACTCTATAATTCACCCCTCCACTTT.

J is TRBJ2-3 and V is TRBV4-3; TRBD2 aligns across 10 bases. The CDR3 is 16 residues long. Germline V gene data show CDR1 as LGHNA and CDR2 as YSLEER. V shed 1 base and J 9 bases; nucleotides not matched to a gene: 10. DNA for the CDR3: TGCGCCAGCAGCCAAGGTCTAGCGGGGGAAATAGAGACGCAGTATTTT. Amino acids: CASSQGLAGEIETQYF.

The J gene is TRBJ1-1, the V gene TRBV28; D perhaps matches TRBD1 (6 bases). The germline CDR1 and CDR2 sequences are MDHEN and SYDVKM. The CDR3 extends over 14 amino acids. V shed 7 bases and J shed 8 bases, with 20 bases lying between them. The CDR3 DNA follows: TGTGCCAGCACCTGGACAGCCGACTTCACCGAAGCTTTCTTT. Protein: CASTWTADFTEAFF.

The CDR3 loop is CAISEFGTGGNSGNTIYF. CDR3 bases: TGTGCCATCAGTGAGTTCGGGACAGGGGGTAACTCTGGAAACACCATATATTTT. The V gene is TRBV10-3, the J gene TRBJ1-3; TRBD1 agrees at 11 bases. V lost 1 base, J lost 0 bases, and 5 bases stayed unmatched. Germline V gives CDR1 ENHRY, CDR2 SYGVKD. The CDR3 runs 18 residues.

This clone was seen just once. J is TRBJ2-7 and V is TRBV9, with D possibly called TRBD1 or TRBD2 (5 bases each). CDR1 SGDLS and CDR2 YYNGEE come from the germline V gene. This CDR3 region has 13 residues. The V gene lost 4 bases and the J gene lost 5 bases, with 13 bases spanning the gap. This CDR3 is CASSPLGTHEQYF. In DNA form, the CDR3 reads TGTGCCAGCAGCCCCCTGGGGACCCACGAGCAGTACTTC.

The chain combines TRBV24-1 with TRBJ2-3, with 9 bases identical to TRBD1. The V segment lost 6 bases and the J segment 9 bases; nucleotides outside the gene matches: 9. Germline loops: CDR1 KGHDR, CDR2 SFDVKD. This CDR3 comprises 14 residues. CDR3 in amino acids: CATSLGTGGWTQYF. CDR3 sequence (DNA): TGTGCCACCAGTCTGGGAACAGGGGGCTGGACGCAGTATTTT.

The chain employs TRBV11-2 and TRBJ2-7; D is ambiguous. Trimming stripped 1 base from V and 0 bases from J, with 4 bases between. Germline-derived CDR1 and CDR2 are SGHAT and FQNNGV. There are 13 residues in the CDR3. CDR3 sequence (DNA): TGTGCCAGCAGCTTAGGGACCTCCTACGAGCAGTACTTC. It translates to CASSLGTSYEQYF.

The chain recombines TRBV9 with TRBJ2-1; possibly TRBD2 for D (6 bases). Germline V gene sequence: CDR1 SGDLS, CDR2 YYNGEE. The ends were cut back, 3 bases at V and 10 bases at J, with 20 bases in the middle. The CDR3 length is 15 residues. CDR3: CASSARLGEDGEQFF. CDR3 bases: TGTGCCAGCAGCGCCCGACTAGGGGAGGATGGAGAGCAGTTCTTC.

The CDR3 is CASSYSGIIPYEQYF. In DNA, the CDR3 is TGTGCCAGCAGTTACTCGGGAATTATCCCCTACGAGCAGTACTTC. The rearrangement uses TRBV6-5 and TRBJ2-7; D gene ambiguous. Trimming pared 0 bases from V and 2 bases from J, leaving 11 bases between. This CDR3 has 15 amino acids. Germline loops: CDR1 MNHEY, CDR2 SVGAGI.

This sequence joins TRBV27 and TRBJ2-7, with D tentatively TRBD2 (5 bases). Germline V gives CDR1 MNHEY, CDR2 SMNVEV (reference sequence). CDR3 length: 13 amino acids. Trimming removed 4 bases at V and 0 bases at J, with 7 bases between. CDR3 region: CASSYGISYEQYF. CDR3 nucleotides: TGTGCCAGCAGTTACGGGATCTCCTACGAGCAGTACTTC.

Comment on this clone: The same CDR3 can be traced to other DNA sequences in this sample. The chain carries TRBV6-1 and TRBJ1-2; D remains unclear. The CDR3 extends over 12 amino acids. With 3 bases removed from V and 3 bases from J, the gap between germline ends came to 5 bases. From germline, CDR1 is MNHNS and CDR2 SASEGT. CDR3 sequence: CASSEAYYGYTF. In DNA, the CDR3 is TGTGCCAGCAGTGAGGCTTACTATGGCTACACCTTC.

The V gene is TRBV2, the J gene TRBJ2-2; D gene unclear. Trimming took off 6 bases at V and 7 bases at J, with 9 bases between the two ends. The CDR3 consists of 12 residues. The germline gives CDR1 SNHLY, CDR2 FYNNEI. The chain's CDR3 is CASRSALGELFF. Written as DNA, the CDR3 is TGTGCCAGCAGGAGTGCTCTCGGGGAGCTGTTTTTT.

The rearrangement uses TRBV5-1 and TRBJ1-2; weak D call: TRBD1 (5 bases). The germline V gene encodes CDR1 SGHRS and CDR2 YFSETQ. V lost 4 bases to trimming and J lost 10 bases, with 14 bases between them. The CDR3 runs 12 residues. The CDR3 here is CASSTGGLPYTF. In DNA form, the CDR3 reads TGCGCCAGCAGCACGGGGGGTTTACCCTACACCTTC. The full variable domain, its missing parts supplied by reference TRBV5-1 and TRBJ1-2, is KAGVTQTPRYLIKTRGQQVTLSCSPISGHRSVSWYQQTPGQGLQFLFEYFSETQRNKGNFPGRFSGRQFSNSRSEMNVSTLELGDSALYLCASSTGGLPYTFGSGTRLTVV.

The rearrangement uses TRBV10-2 and TRBJ2-5, with TRBD1 matching over 7 bases. V dropped 1 base and J dropped 1; count of bases not matched to a gene: 0. Germline V lookup: CDR1 WSHSY, CDR2 SAAADI. This CDR3 is 14 amino acids long. The CDR3 protein is CASSEWDSQETQYF. CDR3 nucleotide sequence: TGCGCCAGCAGTGAGTGGGACAGCCAAGAGACCCAGTACTTC.

The chain combines TRBV5-1 with TRBJ1-2; maybe TRBD1 (5 bases). The V end lost 0 bases, the J end lost 0 bases, and 12 bases lay between the germline ends. The germline CDR1 and CDR2 sequences are SGHRS and YFSETQ. The CDR3 contains 16 residues. The CDR3 region has the DNA TGCGCCAGCAGCTTGGGGCTGGGACGTACTAACTATGGCTACACCTTC. Translation: CASSLGLGRTNYGYTF.

The rearrangement joins TRBV18 to TRBJ2-4; TRBD1 matches at 7 bases. V lost 2 bases to trimming and J lost 7 bases; unmatched junction nucleotides: 5. Looked up from germline, CDR1 is KGHSH and CDR2 is LQKENI. This CDR3 spans 14 amino acids. CDR3 region: CASSPGTEFNIQYF. Here the CDR3 DNA reads TGTGCCAGCTCACCAGGGACAGAGTTTAACATTCAGTACTTC.

The V call is TRBV10-3, the J call TRBJ2-3; 8 bases map to TRBD2. From germline, CDR1 is ENHRY and CDR2 SYGVKD. Trimming took 6 bases from V and 5 from J; bases not matched to a gene: 10. The CDR3 runs to 15 residues. The CDR3 loop reads CAIRGAVAGGDTQYF. CDR3 coding DNA: TGTGCCATCAGAGGCGCCGTGGCGGGGGGAGATACGCAGTATTTT.

This chain connects TRBV29-1 to TRBJ2-1; TRBD1 aligns across 10 bases. CDR3 length: 13 amino acids. The germline V gene encodes CDR1 SQVTM and CDR2 ANQGSEA. V trimming: 7 bases; J trimming: 0 bases; junction bases outside the gene matches: 0. CDR3 residues: CSGDRGSYNEQFF. The CDR3 DNA sequence: TGCAGCGGGGACAGGGGCTCCTACAATGAGCAGTTCTTC.

The V and J genes are TRBV19 and TRBJ1-1; a weak D match, TRBD1 (5 bases). This CDR3 is built from 18 residues. Germline CDR1 LNHDA, CDR2 SQIVND (reference sequence). Trimming stripped 3 bases from V and 4 bases from J, with 24 bases between. The CDR3 spells CASSIHNPGIVYRTEAFF. The CDR3 DNA reads TGTGCCAGTAGTATCCACAACCCAGGGATTGTGTATCGCACTGAAGCTTTCTTT.

The J gene is TRBJ2-3, the V gene TRBV10-2; D uncertain. This CDR3 contains 11 residues. The germline V gene has CDR1 WSHSY and CDR2 SAAADI. V lost 3 bases, J lost 11 bases, and 9 bases lay in between. The CDR3 loop reads CASSDLQWQYF. The CDR3 DNA follows: TGCGCCAGCAGTGACCTTCAGTGGCAGTATTTT.

V and J are TRBV27 and TRBJ2-2, with a weak D call TRBD1 (6 bases). V shed 6 bases and J shed 5 bases, with 10 bases lying between them. The CDR3 spans 13 residues. Germline V gene data show CDR1 as MNHEY and CDR2 as SMNVEV (reference sequence). The chain's CDR3 is CASRKTGTGELFF. CDR3 DNA: TGTGCCAGCAGAAAAACAGGGACCGGGGAGCTGTTTTTT.

The chain joins TRBV19 to TRBJ1-2; 7 bases match TRBD1. Trimming took 5 bases from V and 6 from J; bases not matched to a gene: 6. CDR3 length equals 13 residues. Germline assignment: CDR1 LNHDA and CDR2 SQIVND (reference sequence). CDR3 sequence: CASSPRGPNGYTF. The CDR3 nucleotides read TGTGCCAGTAGTCCAAGGGGGCCGAATGGCTACACCTTC.

The V call is TRBV25-1, the J call TRBJ2-7; D may be TRBD1 (5 bases). Trimming cost V 5 bases and J 0 bases, with 8 bases left between them. The CDR3 extends over 13 amino acids. Germline CDR1 and CDR2: MGHDK and SYGVNS. The CDR3 is CASSNRSSYEQYF. CDR3 bases: TGTGCCAGCAGTAACAGGAGCTCCTACGAGCAGTACTTC.

The chain is built from TRBV5-6 and TRBJ2-7; D call uncertain. Germline values: CDR1 SGHDT, CDR2 YYEEEE. V lost 0 bases and J 5 bases, leaving 15 bases between the germline ends. This CDR3 is 15 amino acids long. CDR3 sequence reads: CASSLGQVRGHEQYF. CDR3 nucleotides: TGTGCCAGCAGCTTGGGGCAGGTCCGTGGCCACGAGCAGTACTTC. The full variable domain, with the rest looked up from reference TRBV5-6 and TRBJ2-7, is DAGVTQSPTHLIKTRGQQVTLRCSPKSGHDTVSWYQQALGQGPQFIFQYYEEEERQRGNFPDRFSGHQFPNYSSELNVNALLLGDSALYLCASSLGQVRGHEQYFGPGTRLTVT.

Written as DNA, the CDR3 is TGTGCCAGCAGTCCCACAGGCTCCTACGAGCAGTACGTC. Protein product: CASSPTGSYEQYV. The rearrangement joins TRBV27 to TRBJ2-7, with a tentative D call TRBD1 (5 bases). This CDR3 contains 13 residues. Trimming took 5 bases from V and 0 from J, leaving 8 bases between them. Per germline, CDR1 MNHEY and CDR2 SMNVEV (reference sequence).

This clone was counted a single time. The chain couples TRBV6-2 or TRBV6-3 to TRBJ1-6, with D unclear. CDR1 is MNHEY and CDR2 is SVGEGT in the germline V gene. V lost 2 bases, J lost 9 bases, and 2 bases lay in between. The CDR3 spans 11 residues. The CDR3 region is CASSYGSPLHF. For the CDR3, the DNA is TGTGCCAGCAGTTACGGTTCACCCCTCCACTTT.